This T cell receptor beta chain was sequenced for a study of blood T cell repertoires in COVID-19. As for the study in general: Sites across the United States, Italy and Spain contributed samples from acute and convalescent COVID-19. The cDNA or gDNA used as material had been derived from T cells, B-cell-depleted T cells, or PBMCs.

As handled by the study authors: Amplification of reference gene primers provided the estimated nucleated cell counts. Assay used: immunoSEQ multiplex PCR; TCRdb lists only in-frame clones, some missing. V and J calls and clone size are as listed in that table; D and trimming were resolved from the DNA. This sample has about 260,000 clones, with roughly four fifths found just once. As for this clone: At one end the junction does not follow the germline gene, possibly because of a read error.

The study drew participants aged 18 to 89 years from fewer than 30 US areas. CDR1 is SGHRS, CDR2 YFSETQ, per germline. The CDR3 is 14 residues long. This receptor was obtained from a young man with acute COVID-19. Sequenced input: PBMCs or T cells enriched from blood (not recorded which). The chain uses TRBV5-1 and TRBJ1-2; 7 nucleotides match TRBD1. CDR3 bases: TGTGCCAGCAGCTTCGACAGGGTCGGCAATGGCTACACCTTC. Translated, it gives CASSFDRVGNGYTF. The whole variable domain, remainder taken from reference TRBV5-1 and TRBJ1-2, is KAGVTQTPRYLIKTRGQQVTLSCSPISGHRSVSWYQQTPGQGLQFLFEYFSETQRNKGNFPGRFSGRQFSNSRSEMNVSTLELGDSALYLCASSFDRVGNGYTFGSGTRLTVV.